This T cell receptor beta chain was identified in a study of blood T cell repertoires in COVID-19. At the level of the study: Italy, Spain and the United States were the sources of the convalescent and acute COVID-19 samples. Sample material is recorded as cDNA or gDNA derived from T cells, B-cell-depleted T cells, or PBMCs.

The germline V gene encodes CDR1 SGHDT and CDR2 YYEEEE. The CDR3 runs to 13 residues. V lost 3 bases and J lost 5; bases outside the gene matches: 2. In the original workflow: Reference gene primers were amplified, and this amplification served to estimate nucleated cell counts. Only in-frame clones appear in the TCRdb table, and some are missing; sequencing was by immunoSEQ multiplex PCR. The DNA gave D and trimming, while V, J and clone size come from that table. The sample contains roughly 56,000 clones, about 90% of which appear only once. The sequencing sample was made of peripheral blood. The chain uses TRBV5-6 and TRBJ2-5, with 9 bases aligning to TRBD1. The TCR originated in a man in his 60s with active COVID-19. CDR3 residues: CASSSGTGETQYF. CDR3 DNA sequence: TGTGCCAGCAGCTCCGGGACAGGGGAGACCCAGTACTTC.